The clone carrying this T cell receptor (beta chain) occurred a few times. No antigen is known for it. These data belong to a study of metastatic and nonmetastatic thyroid tumors. Study summary: Across peripheral blood and tumor or nodule tissue samples taken from malignant and benign thyroid patients, the repertoires were compared with one another.

Thyroid surgery was performed in patients who had received no treatment beforehand. This CDR3 spans 14 amino acids. Trimming pared 7 bases from V and 3 bases from J, leaving 16 bases between. Germline CDR1 reads MNHNS; CDR2 reads SASEGT. Notes on the study in general: Across blood and tumor, TCR beta diversity in malignant thyroid tumors was reportedly significantly higher than in benign nodules.

In the authors' methods: Building a distant-metastasis classifier for papillary thyroid cancer drew on CDR3 differences across clinicopathological groups. TCRdb redid the clone calls on the PCR reads using MiXCR. Clone size and V and J calls follow TCRdb, not the original study. The data show approximately 15,000 clones, about 22% seen once. The TCR originated in a female donor with papillary thyroid cancer or a benign thyroid nodule (not recorded which). Some clones in this sample may be carry-over from other donors' samples. Sequencing was done on a sample of adjacent normal tissue. The chain recombines TRBV6-1 with TRBJ2-7, with D perhaps TRBD1 (5 bases). The CDR3 nucleotides read TGTGCCAGCATTCGGCAAGGCACAGGCTACGAGCAGTACTTC. This gives the protein CASIRQGTGYEQYF.